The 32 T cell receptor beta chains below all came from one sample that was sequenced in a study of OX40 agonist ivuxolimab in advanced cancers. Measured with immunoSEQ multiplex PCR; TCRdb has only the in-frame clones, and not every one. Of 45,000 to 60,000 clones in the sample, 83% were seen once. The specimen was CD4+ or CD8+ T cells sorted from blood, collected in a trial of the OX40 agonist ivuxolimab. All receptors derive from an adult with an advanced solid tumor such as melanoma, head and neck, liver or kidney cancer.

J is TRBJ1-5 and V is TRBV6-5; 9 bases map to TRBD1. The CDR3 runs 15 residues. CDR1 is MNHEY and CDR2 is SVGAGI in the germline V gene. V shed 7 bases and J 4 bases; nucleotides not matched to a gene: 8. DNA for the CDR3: TGTGCCAGCACTCGCGGGGACAGGGAAAATCAGCCCCAGCATTTT. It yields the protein CASTRGDRENQPQHF.

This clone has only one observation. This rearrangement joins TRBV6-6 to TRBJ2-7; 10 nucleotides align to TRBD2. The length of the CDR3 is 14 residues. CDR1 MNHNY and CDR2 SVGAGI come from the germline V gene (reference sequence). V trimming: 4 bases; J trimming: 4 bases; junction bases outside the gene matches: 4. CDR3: CASSSSGSWYEQYF. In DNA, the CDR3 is TGTGCCAGCAGTTCTAGCGGGAGTTGGTACGAGCAGTACTTC.

This chain's CDR3 is CASSGTGGKGNIQYF. CDR3 nucleotide sequence: TGTGCCAGCTCAGGGACAGGGGGCAAGGGAAACATTCAGTACTTC. The chain links TRBV18 to TRBJ2-4; TRBD1 matches at 12 bases. The V gene end was trimmed by 5 bases and the J gene end by 6 bases; junction bases not matched to a gene: 5. Germline CDR1 is KGHSH and CDR2 is LQKENI. This CDR3 spans 15 amino acids. Drawing the rest from reference TRBV18 and TRBJ2-4, the complete variable domain is NAGVMQNPRHLVRRRGQEARLRCSPMKGHSHVYWYRQLPEEGLKFMVYLQKENIIDESGMPKERFSAEFPKEGPSILRIQQVVRGDSAAYFCASSGTGGKGNIQYFGAGTRLSVL.

The CDR3 is CASSQGRGYNTEAFF. The CDR3 bases are TGTGCCAGCAGCCAAGGCAGGGGCTATAACACTGAAGCTTTCTTT. The chain couples TRBV14 to TRBJ1-1; possible D gene TRBD1, 6 bases. CDR1 and CDR2 from the germline V gene are SGHDN and FVKESK. The V end was cut by 1 base, the J end by 2 bases, with 11 bases between. There are 15 residues in the CDR3.

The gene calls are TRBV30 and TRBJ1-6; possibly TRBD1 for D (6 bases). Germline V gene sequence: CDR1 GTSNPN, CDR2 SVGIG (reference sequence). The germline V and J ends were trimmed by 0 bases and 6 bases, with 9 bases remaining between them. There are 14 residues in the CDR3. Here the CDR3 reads CAWSVRGSNSPLHF. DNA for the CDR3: TGTGCCTGGAGTGTCAGGGGCAGTAATTCACCCCTCCACTTT.

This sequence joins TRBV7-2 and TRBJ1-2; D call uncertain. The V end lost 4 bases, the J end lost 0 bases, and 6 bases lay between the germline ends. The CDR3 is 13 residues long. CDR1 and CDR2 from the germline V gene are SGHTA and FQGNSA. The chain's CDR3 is CASSSTANYGYTF. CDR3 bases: TGTGCCAGCAGCTCTACAGCTAACTATGGCTACACCTTC.

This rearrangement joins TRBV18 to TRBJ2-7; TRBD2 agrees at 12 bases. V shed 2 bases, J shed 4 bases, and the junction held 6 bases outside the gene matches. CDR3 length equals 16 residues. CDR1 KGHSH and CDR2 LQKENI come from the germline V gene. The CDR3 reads CASSPATSGRGYEQYF. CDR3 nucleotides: TGTGCCAGCTCACCAGCGACTAGCGGGAGAGGTTACGAGCAGTACTTC.

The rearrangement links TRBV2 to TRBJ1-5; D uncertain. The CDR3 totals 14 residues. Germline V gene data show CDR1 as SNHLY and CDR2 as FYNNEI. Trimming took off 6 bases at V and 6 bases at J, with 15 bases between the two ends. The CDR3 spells CASSVVSVSQPQHF. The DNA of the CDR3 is TGTGCCAGCAGCGTAGTCTCGGTTAGTCAGCCCCAGCATTTT.

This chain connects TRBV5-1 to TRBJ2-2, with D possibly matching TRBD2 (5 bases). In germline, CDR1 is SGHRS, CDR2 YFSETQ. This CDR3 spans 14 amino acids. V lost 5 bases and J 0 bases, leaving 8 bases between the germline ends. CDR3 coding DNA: TGCGCCAGCAGTTCCGGGGCGAACACCGGGGAGCTGTTTTTT. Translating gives CASSSGANTGELFF.

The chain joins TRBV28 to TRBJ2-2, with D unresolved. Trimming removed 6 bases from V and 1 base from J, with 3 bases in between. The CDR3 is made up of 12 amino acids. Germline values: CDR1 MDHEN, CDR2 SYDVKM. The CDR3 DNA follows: TGTGCCAGCAGGCTGAACACCGGGGAGCTGTTTTTT. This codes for CASRLNTGELFF.

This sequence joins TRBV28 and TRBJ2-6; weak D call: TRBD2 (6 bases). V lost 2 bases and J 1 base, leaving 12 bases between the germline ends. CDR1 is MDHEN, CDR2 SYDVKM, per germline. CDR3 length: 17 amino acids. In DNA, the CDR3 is TGTGCCAGCAGTTTAGGGGGACTCCTGTCTGGGGCCAACGTCCTGACTTTC. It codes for CASSLGGLLSGANVLTF. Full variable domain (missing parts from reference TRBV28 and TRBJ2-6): DVKVTQSSRYLVKRTGEKVFLECVQDMDHENMFWYRQDPGLGLRLIYFSYDVKMKEKGDIPEGYSVSREKKERFSLILESASTNQTSMYLCASSLGGLLSGANVLTFGAGSRLTVL.

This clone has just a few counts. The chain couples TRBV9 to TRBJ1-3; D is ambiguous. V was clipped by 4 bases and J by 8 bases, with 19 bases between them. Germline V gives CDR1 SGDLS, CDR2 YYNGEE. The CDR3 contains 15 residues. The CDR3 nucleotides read TGTGCCAGCAGCTTAGAGTCGGGTGTGTGGGACACCATATATTTT. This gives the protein CASSLESGVWDTIYF. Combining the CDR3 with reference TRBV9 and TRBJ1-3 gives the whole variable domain DSGVTQTPKHLITATGQRVTLRCSPRSGDLSVYWYQQSLDQGLQFLIQYYNGEERAKGNILERFSAQQFPDLHSELNLSSLELGDSALYFCASSLESGVWDTIYFGEGSWLTVV.

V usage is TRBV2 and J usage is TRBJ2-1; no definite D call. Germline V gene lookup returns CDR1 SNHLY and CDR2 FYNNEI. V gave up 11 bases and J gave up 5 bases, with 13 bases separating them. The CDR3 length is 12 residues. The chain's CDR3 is CAGSGTHNEQFF. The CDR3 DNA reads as TGTGCCGGTAGTGGCACACACAATGAGCAGTTCTTC.

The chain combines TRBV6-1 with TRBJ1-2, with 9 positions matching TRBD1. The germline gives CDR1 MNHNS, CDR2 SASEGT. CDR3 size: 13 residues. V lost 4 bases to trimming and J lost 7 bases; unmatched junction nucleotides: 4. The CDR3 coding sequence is TGTGCCAGCAGTGTAACAGGGGGCGGTGGCTACACCTTC. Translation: CASSVTGGGGYTF.

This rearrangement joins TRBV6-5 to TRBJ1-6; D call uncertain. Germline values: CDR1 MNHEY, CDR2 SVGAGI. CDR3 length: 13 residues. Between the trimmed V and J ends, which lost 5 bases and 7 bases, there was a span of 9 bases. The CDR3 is CASSEEWNSPLHF. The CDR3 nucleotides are TGTGCCAGCAGTGAAGAATGGAATTCACCCCTCCACTTT.

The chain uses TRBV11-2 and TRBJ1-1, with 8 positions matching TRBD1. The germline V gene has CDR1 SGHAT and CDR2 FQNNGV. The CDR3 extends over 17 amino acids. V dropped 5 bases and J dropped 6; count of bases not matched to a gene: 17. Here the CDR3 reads CASSPQAARGLSAEAFF. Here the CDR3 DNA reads TGTGCCAGCAGCCCTCAAGCGGCCAGGGGGCTTTCTGCTGAAGCTTTCTTT.

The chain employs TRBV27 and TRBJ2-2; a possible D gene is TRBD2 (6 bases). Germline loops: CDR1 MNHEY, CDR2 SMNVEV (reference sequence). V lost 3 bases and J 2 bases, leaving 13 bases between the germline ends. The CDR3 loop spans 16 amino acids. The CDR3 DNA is TGTGCCAGCAGTTTTTCCCTGGAGGGCAACACCGGGGAGCTGTTTTTT. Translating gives CASSFSLEGNTGELFF.

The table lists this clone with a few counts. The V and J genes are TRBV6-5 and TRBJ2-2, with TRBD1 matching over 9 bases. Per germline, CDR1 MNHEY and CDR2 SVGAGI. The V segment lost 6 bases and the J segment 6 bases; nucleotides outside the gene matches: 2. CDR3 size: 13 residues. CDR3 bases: TGTGCCAGCAGCCGACAGGGGGCCGGGGAGCTGTTTTTT. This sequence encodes CASSRQGAGELFF.

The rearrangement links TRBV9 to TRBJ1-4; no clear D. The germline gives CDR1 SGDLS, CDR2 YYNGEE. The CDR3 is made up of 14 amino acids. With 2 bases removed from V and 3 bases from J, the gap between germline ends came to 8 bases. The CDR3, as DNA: TGTGCCAGCAGCGTCTTGGCATCTAATGAAAAACTGTTTTTT. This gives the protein CASSVLASNEKLFF.

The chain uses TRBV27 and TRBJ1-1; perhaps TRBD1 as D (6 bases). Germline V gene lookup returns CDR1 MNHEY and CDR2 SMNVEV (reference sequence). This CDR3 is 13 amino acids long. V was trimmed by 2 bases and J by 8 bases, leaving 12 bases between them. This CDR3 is CASSLASGTEAFF. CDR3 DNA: TGTGCCAGCAGTTTAGCGTCCGGGACAGAAGCTTTCTTT.

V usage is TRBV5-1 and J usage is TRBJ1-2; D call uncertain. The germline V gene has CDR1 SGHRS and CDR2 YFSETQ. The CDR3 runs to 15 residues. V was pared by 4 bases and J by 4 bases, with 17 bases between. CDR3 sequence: CASSPEWEAVYGYTF. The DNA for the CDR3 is TGCGCCAGCAGCCCGGAGTGGGAGGCGGTCTATGGCTACACCTTC.

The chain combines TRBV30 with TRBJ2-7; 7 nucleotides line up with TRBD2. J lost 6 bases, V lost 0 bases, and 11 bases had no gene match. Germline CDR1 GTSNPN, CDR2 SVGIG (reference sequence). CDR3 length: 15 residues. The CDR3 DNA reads TGTGCCTGGAGTGTAGGGTGGGAGGGCCTGAGCGAGCAGTACTTC. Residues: CAWSVGWEGLSEQYF. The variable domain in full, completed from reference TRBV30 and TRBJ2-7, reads SQTIHQWPATLVQPVGSPLSLECTVEGTSNPNLYWYRQAAGRGLQLLFYSVGIGQISSEVPQNLSASRPQDRQFILSSKKLLLSDSGFYLCAWSVGWEGLSEQYFGPGTRLTVT.

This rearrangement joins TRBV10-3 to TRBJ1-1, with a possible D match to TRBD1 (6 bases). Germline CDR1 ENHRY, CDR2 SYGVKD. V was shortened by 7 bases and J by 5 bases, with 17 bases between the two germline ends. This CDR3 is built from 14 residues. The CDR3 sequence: CAITEGGAETEAFF. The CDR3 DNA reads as TGTGCCATCACCGAGGGGGGGGCGGAGACTGAAGCTTTCTTT.

The CDR3 DNA reads TGTGCCAGCAGTCAAGGACATCCATGGGAGCTGTTTTTT. Translation: CASSQGHPWELFF. This sequence joins TRBV27 and TRBJ2-2; TRBD1 might be the D (5 bases). Trimming removed 5 bases at V and 9 bases at J, with 13 bases between. CDR1 is MNHEY, CDR2 SMNVEV, per germline (reference sequence). This CDR3 has 13 amino acids.

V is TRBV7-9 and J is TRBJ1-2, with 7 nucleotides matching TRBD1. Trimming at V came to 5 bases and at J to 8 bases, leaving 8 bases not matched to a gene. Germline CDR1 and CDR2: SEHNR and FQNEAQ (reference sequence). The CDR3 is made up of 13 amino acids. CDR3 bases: TGTGCCAGCAGCGCCGTGGGAGGGGGCGGCTACACCTTC. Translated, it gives CASSAVGGGGYTF.

CDR3 protein: CASSLGGGINTEAFF. The CDR3, as DNA: TGCGCCAGCAGCCTGGGGGGCGGGATTAACACTGAAGCTTTCTTT. V is TRBV5-1 and J is TRBJ1-1; the D gene is possibly TRBD1 (6 bases). CDR3 length equals 15 residues. The V end lost 4 bases, the J end lost 2 bases, and 15 bases lay between the germline ends. In germline, CDR1 is SGHRS, CDR2 YFSETQ.

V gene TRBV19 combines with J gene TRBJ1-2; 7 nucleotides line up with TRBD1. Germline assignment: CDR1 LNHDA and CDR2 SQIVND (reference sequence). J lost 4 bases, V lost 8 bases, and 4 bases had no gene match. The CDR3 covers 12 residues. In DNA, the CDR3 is TGTGCCAGTGTCGACAGGGTCTATGGCTACACCTTC. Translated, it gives CASVDRVYGYTF.

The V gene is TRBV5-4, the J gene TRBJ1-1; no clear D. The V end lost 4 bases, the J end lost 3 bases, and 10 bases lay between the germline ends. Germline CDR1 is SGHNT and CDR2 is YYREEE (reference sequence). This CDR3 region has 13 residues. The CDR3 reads CASSPNPDTEAFF. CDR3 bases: TGTGCCAGCAGCCCTAACCCTGACACTGAAGCTTTCTTT.

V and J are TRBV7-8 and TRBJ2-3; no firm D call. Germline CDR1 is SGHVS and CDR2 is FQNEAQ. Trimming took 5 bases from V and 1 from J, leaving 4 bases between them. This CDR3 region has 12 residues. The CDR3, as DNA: TGTGCCAGCAGCCCACGCACAGATACGCAGTATTTT. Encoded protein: CASSPRTDTQYF.

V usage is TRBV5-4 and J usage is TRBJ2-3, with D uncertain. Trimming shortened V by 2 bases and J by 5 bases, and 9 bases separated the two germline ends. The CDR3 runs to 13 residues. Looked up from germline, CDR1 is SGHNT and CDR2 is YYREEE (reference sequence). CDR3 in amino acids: CASSFWGGDTQYF. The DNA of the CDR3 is TGTGCCAGCAGCTTCTGGGGTGGAGATACGCAGTATTTT.

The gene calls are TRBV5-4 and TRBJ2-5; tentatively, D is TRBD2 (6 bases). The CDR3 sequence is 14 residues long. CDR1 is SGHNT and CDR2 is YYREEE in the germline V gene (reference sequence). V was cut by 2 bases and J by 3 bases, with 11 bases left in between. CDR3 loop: CASSFGRREETQYF. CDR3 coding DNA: TGTGCCAGCAGCTTTGGGCGGAGGGAAGAGACCCAGTACTTC.

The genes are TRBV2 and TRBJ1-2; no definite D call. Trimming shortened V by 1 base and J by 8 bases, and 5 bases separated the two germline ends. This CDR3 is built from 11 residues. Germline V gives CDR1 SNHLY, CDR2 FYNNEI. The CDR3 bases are TGTGCCAGCAGTGAAGGGGTGGGCTACACCTTC. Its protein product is CASSEGVGYTF.